The 11 T cell receptor beta chains below were found in one sample sequenced in a study of shared clonotypes between healthy human individuals. Method: immunoSEQ multiplex PCR; TCRdb's copy keeps in-frame clones and lacks some. The sample shows under 2.5 million clones, around 90% of them seen only once. Sequenced sample: naive CD4+ T cells from PBMCs. Indicated subset: CD45RA+ positively selected. These receptors were collected from a man younger than 35 in good health. Some clones in this sample may be carry-over from other donors' samples.

The CDR3 sequence is CASSLAPAIQETQYF. The CDR3 DNA is TGTGCCAGCAGCTTAGCCCCGGCTATCCAAGAGACCCAGTACTTC. The V gene is TRBV7-9, the J gene TRBJ2-5; no definite D call. Germline V gene data show CDR1 as SEHNR and CDR2 as FQNEAQ (reference sequence). The ends were cut back, 0 bases at V and 1 base at J, with 9 bases in the middle. This CDR3 comprises 15 residues.

The chain couples TRBV4-1 to TRBJ2-7; D is ambiguous. CDR1 is MGHRA, CDR2 YSYEKL, per germline. This CDR3 comprises 16 residues. V was pared by 0 bases and J by 0 bases, with 12 bases between. CDR3 DNA sequence: TGCGCCAGCAGCCAAGATATGAGGTCCAACTCCTACGAGCAGTACTTC. Translated: CASSQDMRSNSYEQYF.

The chain links TRBV4-2 to TRBJ2-7; tentative D call: TRBD2 (6 bases). The V gene's germline CDR1 is LGHNA and CDR2 YNFKEQ. The CDR3 is 14 amino acids. Deletions cut 4 bases from V and 0 bases from J, with 10 bases between. CDR3: CASSPSGRSYEQYF. The CDR3 nucleotides read TGTGCCAGCAGCCCGAGCGGGCGCTCCTACGAGCAGTACTTC.

The CDR3: CASKPRDNTYNEQFF. The CDR3, as DNA: TGCGCCAGCAAACCCCGGGACAATACCTACAATGAGCAGTTCTTC. The chain has TRBV5-1 and TRBJ2-1; the D gene is possibly TRBD1 (6 bases). V was shortened by 6 bases and J by 2 bases, with 15 bases between the two germline ends. Germline CDR1 is SGHRS and CDR2 is YFSETQ. This CDR3 spans 15 amino acids.

V usage is TRBV2 and J usage is TRBJ2-7; 7 bases fit TRBD2. Germline V gene sequence: CDR1 SNHLY, CDR2 FYNNEI. The V and J ends lost 3 bases and 2 bases, in that order; junction bases with no gene match: 1. This CDR3 contains 13 residues. The CDR3 region is CASSDGTTYEQYF. Written as DNA, the CDR3 is TGTGCCAGCAGTGACGGGACTACCTACGAGCAGTACTTC.

The chain has TRBV4-3 and TRBJ2-2; D might be TRBD2 (7 bases). CDR1 is LGHNA, CDR2 YSLEER, per germline. CDR3 size: 14 residues. Trimming took off 10 bases at V and 4 bases at J, with 16 bases between the two ends. The CDR3 DNA is TGCGCCACGAGGGGAGGGGGGCGCACCGGGGAGCTGTTTTTT. This gives the protein CATRGGGRTGELFF.

The chain uses TRBV28 and TRBJ1-5, with 8 positions matching TRBD1. J gave up 5 bases and V 8 bases, and 8 bases lay outside the gene matches. The CDR3 is 14 residues long. Germline CDR1 and CDR2: MDHEN and SYDVKM. The CDR3 nucleotides are TGTGCCAGCGGGACAGGTAGGGACCATCAGCCCCAGCATTTT. This sequence encodes CASGTGRDHQPQHF.

V gene TRBV2 combines with J gene TRBJ2-3, with 12 positions matching TRBD2. Germline trimming cut 5 bases from V and 2 bases from J; bases unmatched to any gene: 5. Germline loops: CDR1 SNHLY, CDR2 FYNNEI. The CDR3 extends over 16 amino acids. The CDR3 DNA reads as TGTGCCAGCAGTTCGACTAGCGGGAGAGCCACAGATACGCAGTATTTT. This encodes CASSSTSGRATDTQYF.

The genes are TRBV11-3 and TRBJ2-1, with TRBD2 matching over 12 bases. V shed 5 bases and J 9 bases; nucleotides not matched to a gene: 8. CDR1 SGHNT and CDR2 YENEEA come from the germline V gene. This CDR3 has 15 residues. In DNA, the CDR3 is TGTGCCAGCAGCCCATCGACTAGCGGGAGCCCTGAGCAGTTCTTC. This encodes CASSPSTSGSPEQFF.

The chain couples TRBV5-1 to TRBJ2-7; 9 nucleotides agree with TRBD1. Germline-derived CDR1 and CDR2 are SGHRS and YFSETQ. This CDR3 has 15 residues. V lost 2 bases to trimming and J lost 3 bases; unmatched junction nucleotides: 6. The CDR3 sequence is CASSLNPGQGYEQYF. As DNA, the CDR3 is TGCGCCAGCAGCTTAAATCCGGGACAGGGCTACGAGCAGTACTTC.

The chain employs TRBV30 and TRBJ1-2; 7 bases align to TRBD1. This CDR3 has 13 amino acids. Trimming at V came to 3 bases and at J to 3 bases, leaving 4 bases not matched to a gene. Germline CDR1 reads GTSNPN; CDR2 reads SVGIG (reference sequence). The CDR3 spells CAWRPDRDYGYTF. CDR3 nucleotides: TGTGCCTGGAGGCCCGACAGGGACTATGGCTACACCTTC.